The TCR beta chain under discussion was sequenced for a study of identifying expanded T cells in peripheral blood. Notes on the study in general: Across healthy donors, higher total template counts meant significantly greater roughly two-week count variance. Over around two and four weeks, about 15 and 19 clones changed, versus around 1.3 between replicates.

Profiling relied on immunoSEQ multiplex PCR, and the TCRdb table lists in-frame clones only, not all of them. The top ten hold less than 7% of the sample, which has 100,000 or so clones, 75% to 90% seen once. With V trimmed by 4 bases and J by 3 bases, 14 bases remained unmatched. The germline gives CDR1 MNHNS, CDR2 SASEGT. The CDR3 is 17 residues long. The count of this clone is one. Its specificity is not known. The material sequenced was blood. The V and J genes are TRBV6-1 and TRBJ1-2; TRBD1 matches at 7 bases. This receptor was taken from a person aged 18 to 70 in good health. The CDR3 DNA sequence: TGTGCCAGCAGTGGAAACAGGGGCGCCGTCCACTACTATGGCTACACCTTC. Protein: CASSGNRGAVHYYGYTF.